Described below is a single TCR beta chain sequence and its context. The antigen is unknown. The data were taken from a study of T-cell reconstitution after alpha-beta-depleted transplantation in children. General study points: A year had passed since transplant, and T-cell counts and diversity by then came mostly from newly produced T cells. The origin of alpha-beta T cells about two months after transplant was reportedly several hundred expanded graft clones.

Unique molecular identifiers were used to barcode this TCRbeta library. Using its own MiXCR run on the PCR reads, TCRdb lists one record per CDR3 protein. This sample yields just over 950,000 distinct CDR3 sequences, of which around 30% are seen a single time; 28% belongs to the top ten. The germline CDR1 and CDR2 sequences are SGHRS and YFSETQ. Trimming took off 0 bases at V and 9 bases at J, with 10 bases between the two ends. The CDR3 covers 13 residues. The clonotype was recovered from a boy in the first two years of life who had a stem cell transplant for SCID, so the T cells may come from the graft donor. Here the sequenced sample was PBMCs, mostly from graft donor cells, taken 360 days after TCRalphabeta/CD19-depleted stem cell transplant. V and J are TRBV5-1 and TRBJ1-3, with D unclear. The CDR3 loop is CASSLVPGGTIYF. CDR3 bases: TGCGCCAGCAGCTTGGTTCCGGGAGGCACCATATATTTT. Filled out from reference TRBV5-1 and TRBJ1-3, the complete variable domain reads KAGVTQTPRYLIKTRGQQVTLSCSPISGHRSVSWYQQTPGQGLQFLFEYFSETQRNKGNFPGRFSGRQFSNSRSEMNVSTLELGDSALYLCASSLVPGGTIYFGEGSWLTVV.